This T cell receptor (beta chain) was captured by sequencing in a study of Ad26.COV2.S vaccination and SARS-CoV-2 variants. About the research overall: By the intramuscular route, Ad26.COV2.S was given once, or twice 56 days apart.

This CDR3 has 13 residues. V shed 2 bases and J shed 3 bases, with 8 bases lying between them. CDR1 and CDR2 from the germline V gene are LNHDA and SQIVND (reference sequence). Treatment of the sample: around 19 received Ad26.COV2.S at low or high dose, single or two shots; about 5 received placebo; per-sample allocation not given. After the first vaccine or placebo injection, samples were drawn on day 63. Using immunoSEQ multiplex PCR, the repertoire was profiled, and TCRdb retains in-frame clones only, with some absent. The sample consists of around 450,000 clones, about 90% of them appearing once. Study observations and caveats: Vaccinated and placebo-treated recipients had similar non-spike TCR breadth.

In regard to this clone: The antigen is undetermined.

The source was peripheral blood, collected in a trial of Ad26.COV2.S vaccine versus placebo. This sequence joins TRBV19 and TRBJ2-7; no definite D call. This receptor was obtained from a person aged 18-65 years who received the Ad26.COV2.S COVID-19 vaccine or a placebo. CDR3 sequence: CASSISIHYEQYF. Written as DNA, the CDR3 is TGTGCCAGTAGTATATCTATACACTACGAGCAGTACTTC. Combining the CDR3 with reference TRBV19 and TRBJ2-7 gives the whole variable domain DGGITQSPKYLFRKEGQNVTLSCEQNLNHDAMYWYRQDPGQGLRLIYYSQIVNDFQKGDIAEGYSVSREKKESFPLTVTSAQKNPTAFYLCASSISIHYEQYFGPGTRLTVT.